The 3 T cell receptor beta chains below were found in one sample sequenced in a study of blood T cell repertoires in COVID-19. TCRdb's copy holds only in-frame clones and misses some; the assay was immunoSEQ multiplex PCR. Of about 49,000 clones in the sample, roughly 86% were seen once. The sample comprised peripheral blood. The receptors were gathered from a man between 40 and 49 years old with active COVID-19.

The chain recombines TRBV30 with TRBJ2-1, with TRBD1 matching over 8 bases. Germline CDR1 is GTSNPN and CDR2 is SVGIG (reference sequence). There are 14 residues in the CDR3. J gave up 14 bases and V 3 bases, and 15 bases lay outside the gene matches. As DNA, the CDR3 is TGTGCCTGGAGATTGAACAGGGGGAAAGGGGTGGAGTTCTTC. As protein: CAWRLNRGKGVEFF.

The chain has TRBV5-6 and TRBJ2-4, with 10 bases lining up with TRBD1. This CDR3 is built from 18 residues. CDR1 is SGHDT, CDR2 YYEEEE, per germline. The V and J ends lost 4 bases and 0 bases, in that order; junction bases with no gene match: 10. The CDR3 DNA reads as TGTGCCAGCAGCCGATGGACAGGGGGACGTAAAGCCAAAAACATTCAGTACTTC. Translated: CASSRWTGGRKAKNIQYF.

The V call is TRBV18, the J call TRBJ2-7, with a possible D match to TRBD1 (6 bases). The germline CDR1 and CDR2 sequences are KGHSH and LQKENI. Trimming removed 2 bases from V and 2 bases from J, with 10 bases in between. The CDR3 is made up of 14 amino acids. This CDR3 is CASSPRGHTYEQYF. In nucleotides, the CDR3 is TGTGCCAGCTCACCAAGGGGACACACCTACGAGCAGTACTTC.